Presented here are 18 T cell receptor beta chains from one specimen sequenced in a study of T cells in Graves' hyperthyroidism and ophthalmopathy. Amplification of TCR beta CDR3 regions used RNA as the template. First-round RT-PCR of the TCR CDR3 relied on the HTBI primer set. One entry per CDR3 protein results from TCRdb running MiXCR on the multiplex PCR reads. The repertoire consists of about 640,000 distinct CDR3 sequences, with more than 20% occurring once and the leading ten covering under 35%. Sample: blood. These receptors were collected from a man aged 25 to 40 with Graves' ophthalmopathy.

This clonotype was counted ten times or more. This chain connects TRBV6-5 to TRBJ2-1; TRBD2 aligns across 12 bases. The CDR3 is made up of 16 amino acids. The trim removed 0 bases at V and 9 bases at J, leaving 6 bases unmatched. Germline V lookup: CDR1 MNHEY, CDR2 SVGAGI. The CDR3, as DNA: TGTGCCAGCAGTTACTCGGGACTAGCGGGTTTGGCTGAGCAGTTCTTC. It encodes CASSYSGLAGLAEQFF.

This clonotype was seen many times. J is TRBJ1-1 and V is TRBV6-1, with D hard to call. The CDR3 contains 14 residues. The V gene lost 6 bases and the J gene lost 1 base, with 12 bases spanning the gap. Germline CDR1 MNHNS, CDR2 SASEGT. CDR3 sequence: CASRLGPGNTEAFF. CDR3 bases: TGTGCCAGCAGGTTAGGACCGGGGAACACTGAAGCTTTCTTT.

This clonotype was observed at least ten times. This chain uses TRBV28 with TRBJ2-7; D is possibly TRBD1 (7 bases). Per the germline V gene, CDR1 is MDHEN and CDR2 is SYDVKM. This CDR3 is built from 15 residues. Trimming took 3 bases from V and 1 from J, leaving 13 bases between them. DNA for the CDR3: TGTGCCAGCAGTTTGGAGGGGGCAGGATCCTACGAGCAGTACTTC. This codes for CASSLEGAGSYEQYF.

This sequence joins TRBV6-2 or TRBV6-3 and TRBJ2-3; weak D call: TRBD2 (6 bases). Trimming removed 2 bases from V and 1 base from J, with 10 bases in between. Looked up from germline, CDR1 is MNHEY and CDR2 is SVGEGT. CDR3 length: 15 residues. CDR3 nucleotides: TGTGCCAGCAGTTACGTGACTAGGGGCACAGATACGCAGTATTTT. Its protein product is CASSYVTRGTDTQYF.

This clonotype was observed at least ten times. V and J are TRBV20-1 and TRBJ1-1; D uncertain. Trimming cost V 4 bases and J 7 bases, with 13 bases left between them. This CDR3 is 12 amino acids long. From germline, CDR1 is DFQATT and CDR2 SNEGSKA (reference sequence). The chain's CDR3 is CSAISGDIEAFF. The DNA for the CDR3 is TGCAGTGCTATATCGGGAGATATTGAAGCTTTCTTT.

The V gene is TRBV4-2, the J gene TRBJ2-7; tentatively, D is TRBD2 (5 bases). Germline V gene sequence: CDR1 LGHNA, CDR2 YNFKEQ. This CDR3 has 16 amino acids. V lost 0 bases and J lost 2, with 14 bases in between. This CDR3 is CASSQDGVVEPYEQYF. The CDR3 DNA sequence: TGTGCCAGCAGCCAAGACGGGGTGGTGGAACCCTACGAGCAGTACTTC.

The CDR3 loop reads CASSETLGQPQHF. CDR3 nucleotide sequence: TGTGCCAGCAGTGAAACACTAGGTCAGCCCCAGCATTTT. V and J are TRBV6-1 and TRBJ1-5; D not resolved. Germline-derived CDR1 and CDR2 are MNHNS and SASEGT. The CDR3 length is 13 residues. Trimming took 2 bases from V and 6 from J, leaving 8 bases between them.

A note on this clonotype: A clone one base away is much larger, so this may be a read error. The rearrangement uses TRBV28 and TRBJ1-5; D is ambiguous. Germline V gene lookup returns CDR1 MDHEN and CDR2 SYDVKM. The CDR3 extends over 16 amino acids. The CDR3 loop reads CASGLWKADSNQPQHF. CDR3 nucleotides: TGTGCCAGCGGTTTATGGAAGGCAGATAGCAATCAGCCCCAGCATTTT.

This clonotype has only a few counts. The chain employs TRBV5-5 and TRBJ2-7; D may match TRBD1 or TRBD2 (6 bases each). Germline CDR1 and CDR2: SGHKS and YYEKEE (reference sequence). The CDR3 extends over 14 amino acids. V was cut by 4 bases and J by 4 bases, with 15 bases left in between. CDR3 protein: CASSPPGAGYEQYF. The DNA of the CDR3 is TGTGCCAGCAGCCCCCCGGGGGCGGGGTACGAGCAGTACTTC.

The chain has TRBV4-2 and TRBJ2-7; D is possibly TRBD1 or TRBD2 (5 bases each). V was pared by 0 bases and J by 1 base, with 10 bases between. Germline V gives CDR1 LGHNA, CDR2 YNFKEQ. The CDR3 is made up of 15 amino acids. The CDR3 loop is CASSQDRGTSYEQYF. The DNA for the CDR3 is TGTGCCAGCAGCCAAGATCGGGGCACTTCCTACGAGCAGTACTTC.

This clonotype was counted a few times. The genes are TRBV4-1 and TRBJ2-7; 7 bases are a match to TRBD1. Germline V CDR1 and CDR2: MGHRA, YSYEKL. Germline trimming cut 2 bases from V and 6 bases from J; bases unmatched to any gene: 4. The CDR3 contains 13 residues. CDR3 in amino acids: CASSQSTGPEQYF. For the CDR3, the DNA is TGCGCCAGCAGCCAATCGACAGGGCCCGAGCAGTACTTC.

The rearrangement uses TRBV5-1 and TRBJ2-7; TRBD2 matches 11 bases. The CDR3 runs 15 residues. V was clipped by 5 bases and J by 1 base; unmatched bases: 5. Germline assignment: CDR1 SGHRS and CDR2 YFSETQ. CDR3 sequence: CASRWGLADSYEQYF. DNA of the CDR3: TGCGCCAGCAGATGGGGACTAGCGGATTCCTACGAGCAGTACTTC.

The rearrangement uses TRBV10-3 and TRBJ2-3; the match to TRBD2 covers 10 bases. V lost 4 bases and J lost 0; bases outside the gene matches: 4. The CDR3 sequence is 16 residues long. Per germline, CDR1 ENHRY and CDR2 SYGVKD. This CDR3 is CAISGLAGASTDTQYF. CDR3 sequence (DNA): TGTGCCATCAGTGGTCTAGCGGGAGCTAGCACAGATACGCAGTATTTT.

This clonotype was seen a handful of times. The V and J genes are TRBV27 and TRBJ1-2; D is possibly TRBD1 (6 bases). Per the germline V gene, CDR1 is MNHEY and CDR2 is SMNVEV (reference sequence). The CDR3 contains 14 residues. V was pared by 10 bases and J by 8 bases, with 23 bases between. The CDR3 sequence is CATTLTNGTNGYTF. Here the CDR3 DNA reads TGTGCCACCACTCTAACGAATGGGACAAACGGCTACACCTTC.

As for this clonotype: This may be a read error, as it is one base from a much larger clone. The rearrangement joins TRBV30 to TRBJ1-1; D is unclear. CDR3 length equals 15 residues. Germline CDR1 GTSNPN, CDR2 SVGIG (reference sequence). CDR3: CVWSAAAAEVRKAFF. The CDR3 nucleotides read TGTGTCTGGAGTGCGGCAGCGGCCGAAGTTCGGAAAGCTTTCTTT.

V usage is TRBV7-2 and J usage is TRBJ2-3; 7 nucleotides match TRBD2. CDR1 and CDR2 (germline): SGHTA, FQGNSA. The V segment lost 3 bases and the J segment 7 bases; nucleotides outside the gene matches: 7. The CDR3 spans 14 residues. CDR3 loop: CASSFGGSRNTQYF. Here the CDR3 DNA reads TGTGCCAGCAGCTTTGGCGGGAGCCGCAATACGCAGTATTTT.

The J gene is TRBJ2-3, the V gene TRBV9; 13 nucleotides agree with TRBD2. The CDR3 has 19 residues. Germline CDR1 is SGDLS and CDR2 is YYNGEE. V shed 2 bases and J 0 bases; nucleotides not matched to a gene: 9. The CDR3: CASSVDGTSGTTSTDTQYF. CDR3 bases: TGTGCCAGCAGCGTGGACGGGACTAGCGGGACTACTAGCACAGATACGCAGTATTTT.

The rearrangement uses TRBV4-1 and TRBJ2-5; no clear D. The germline V gene has CDR1 MGHRA and CDR2 YSYEKL. The CDR3 is 13 residues long. The V end was cut by 2 bases, the J end by 5 bases, with 9 bases between. The CDR3 loop reads CASSQPRSETQYF. The CDR3 DNA is TGCGCCAGCAGCCAACCCCGATCCGAGACCCAGTACTTC.